These 10 T cell receptor beta chains share one sample of origin, sequenced in a study of T-cell memory formation after mild COVID-19. Using its own MiXCR run on the 5' RACE reads, TCRdb lists one record per CDR3 protein. This sample yields about 420,000 distinct CDR3 sequences, of which roughly a quarter are seen a single time; around 13% belongs to the top ten. Sequencing was carried out using PBMCs or a T cell subset sorted from them (not recorded which). The receptors come from an adult woman who had mild COVID-19 (a few samples of this study predate the infection). Cell type and time point are not known.

This clonotype showed up just a few times. The chain employs TRBV19 and TRBJ1-5; no firm D call. Germline V gene lookup returns CDR1 LNHDA and CDR2 SQIVND (reference sequence). The CDR3 spans 13 residues. V was clipped by 0 bases and J by 12 bases, with 12 bases between them. The CDR3 loop is CASSIDRVFHQHF. CDR3 DNA sequence: TGTGCCAGTAGTATAGATCGGGTTTTTCACCAGCATTTT.

This clonotype was detected only a few times. The chain combines TRBV5-1 with TRBJ2-7, with a tentative D call TRBD1 (5 bases). Germline CDR1 and CDR2: SGHRS and YFSETQ. The CDR3 has 13 amino acids. V lost 3 bases to trimming and J lost 5 bases, with 12 bases between them. CDR3 nucleotide sequence: TGCGCCAGCAGCTACCCTACAGGAGACGAGCAGTACTTC. Translation gives CASSYPTGDEQYF. The complete variable domain, with remaining parts taken from reference TRBV5-1 and TRBJ2-7, reads KAGVTQTPRYLIKTRGQQVTLSCSPISGHRSVSWYQQTPGQGLQFLFEYFSETQRNKGNFPGRFSGRQFSNSRSEMNVSTLELGDSALYLCASSYPTGDEQYFGPGTRLTVT.

V gene TRBV12-3 or TRBV12-4 combines with J gene TRBJ1-2, with D possibly being TRBD1 (5 bases). V dropped 5 bases and J dropped 8 bases, with 18 bases sitting between them. The CDR3 covers 14 residues. In DNA, the CDR3 is TGTGCCAGCAGTGGGGGGGGTGAGGAGTGGGGCTACACCTTC. Encoded protein: CASSGGGEEWGYTF.

In this sample, this clonotype turned up many times. V and J are TRBV20-1 and TRBJ2-7; the match to TRBD2 covers 7 bases. After removal of 0 bases from V and 5 bases from J, the junction contained 4 bases not matched to a gene. Germline assignment: CDR1 DFQATT and CDR2 SNEGSKA (reference sequence). The CDR3 consists of 13 residues. CDR3 DNA: TGCAGTGCTAGAGATGCAGGGAGGGACGAGCAGTACTTC. As protein: CSARDAGRDEQYF.

This clonotype was seen a few times. The gene calls are TRBV7-9 and TRBJ2-5, with D unresolved. The CDR3 is made up of 13 amino acids. Trimming removed 5 bases at V and 3 bases at J, with 10 bases between. The V gene's germline CDR1 is SEHNR and CDR2 FQNEAQ (reference sequence). In DNA form, the CDR3 reads TGTGCCAGCAGCCCCCGGACGGAAGAGACCCAGTACTTC. Its protein is CASSPRTEETQYF.

This clonotype was seen a handful of times. For the CDR3, the DNA is TGCAGCGTTGAAGATCGGCAACTAGCGGAGACCACAGATACGCAGTATTTT. Amino acids: CSVEDRQLAETTDTQYF. The chain links TRBV29-1 to TRBJ2-3; 8 bases map to TRBD2. The CDR3 length is 17 residues. The junction had 10 bases not matched to a gene; V was cut back by 0 bases and J by 2 bases. Germline CDR1 and CDR2: SQVTM and ANQGSEA.

This chain connects TRBV7-2 to TRBJ1-2, with 10 bases matching TRBD1. The CDR3 is 12 residues long. The ends lost 4 bases at V and 14 bases at J; junction bases unmatched: 7. The V gene's germline CDR1 is SGHTA and CDR2 FQGNSA. This chain's CDR3 is CASSSRQGARTF. CDR3 DNA sequence: TGTGCCAGCAGCTCCAGACAGGGGGCGAGGACCTTC.

The rearrangement links TRBV6-1 to TRBJ1-2, with D tentatively TRBD1 (5 bases). Germline assignment: CDR1 MNHNS and CDR2 SASEGT. The CDR3 length is 15 residues. The V gene lost 6 bases and the J gene lost 5 bases, with 19 bases spanning the gap. CDR3 DNA sequence: TGTGCCAGCAGGGAGGGGACTCTTCTTCGGTATGGCTACACCTTC. Residues: CASREGTLLRYGYTF.

This clonotype was observed at least ten times. The V gene is TRBV7-8, the J gene TRBJ2-7, with TRBD2 identical over 7 bases. The CDR3 length is 15 residues. Germline V lookup: CDR1 SGHVS, CDR2 FQNEAQ. Trimming cost V 6 bases and J 3 bases; bases outside gene matches: 11. This CDR3 is CASRGREGPDYEQYF. The CDR3 DNA reads as TGTGCCAGCAGGGGGAGGGAGGGCCCAGACTACGAGCAGTACTTC.

This clonotype turned up a few times. This rearrangement joins TRBV5-1 to TRBJ1-1; maybe TRBD1 (6 bases). The V and J ends lost 1 base and 6 bases respectively, with 19 bases between them. This CDR3 is built from 16 residues. Germline CDR1 and CDR2: SGHRS and YFSETQ. The CDR3 nucleotides are TGCGCCAGCAGCTTGCGGCCTAGCAGGGAGGGGGCTGAAGCTTTCTTT. Amino acids: CASSLRPSREGAEAFF.